Included here is one TCR beta chain sequence, with context. The sample belongs to a study of blood T cells in healthy people across ages. As for the study in general: About one barcoded beta molecule was captured per two T cells (by template switching).

The CDR3 is 16 amino acids. Trimming removed 5 bases from V and 7 bases from J; junction bases left unmatched: 12. CDR1 is SEHNR and CDR2 is FQNEAQ in the germline V gene (reference sequence). For the second PCR, which ran for about 7 to 11 cycles, a sample-barcoded 5' primer and a J-beta primer mix were used. TCRdb reprocessed the 5' RACE reads via MiXCR and lists one record per CDR3 protein. The data contain roughly 500,000 distinct CDR3 sequences, 25% to 30% of them singletons. The sequenced sample was blood. The J gene is TRBJ1-4, the V gene TRBV7-9, with 8 bases lining up with TRBD1. The receptor's source is a woman in her seventies in good health. The CDR3 nucleotides read TGTGCCAGCAGCACACCGCCAGGGGGCCACGGTGAAAAACTGTTTTTT. Translated, it gives CASSTPPGGHGEKLFF.